The 18 T cell receptor beta chains in this list originate from one sample, sequenced in a study of cytomegalovirus exposure and HLA in healthy donors. PCR employed 60 Vbeta and 13 Jbeta primers. Repertoires were generated with immunoSEQ multiplex PCR, while TCRdb's copy carries only in-frame clones and drops some. The sample yields about 180,000 clones, over 75% seen once. Sequenced material: PBMCs. The receptors come from a woman in her forties or fifties in good health and CMV-seronegative.

The chain carries TRBV13 and TRBJ1-1; maybe TRBD1 (6 bases). Germline CDR1 is PRHDT and CDR2 is FYEKMQ (reference sequence). Trimming removed 5 bases from V and 7 bases from J, with 17 bases in between. The CDR3 is made up of 14 amino acids. In DNA form, the CDR3 reads TGTGCCAGCAGCCCCCCGTTGACAGGTGGTGAAGCTTTCTTT. Encoded protein: CASSPPLTGGEAFF.

The chain employs TRBV4-1 and TRBJ1-1; D perhaps matches TRBD1 (6 bases). Looked up from germline, CDR1 is MGHRA and CDR2 is YSYEKL. Trimming removed 0 bases at V and 1 base at J, with 9 bases between. The CDR3 runs 15 residues. The CDR3 DNA is TGCGCCAGCAGCCAAGAGGACAGACGGAACACTGAAGCTTTCTTT. It is translated as CASSQEDRRNTEAFF.

V is TRBV5-6 and J is TRBJ2-7; TRBD2 aligns across 8 bases. The CDR3 is 17 amino acids. The junction had 16 bases not matched to a gene; V was cut back by 6 bases and J by 2 bases. Germline CDR1 is SGHDT and CDR2 is YYEEEE. The CDR3 DNA sequence: TGTGCCAGCATCGGAGCGGGAGACCCGAACTCGGCCTACGAGCAGTACTTC. Protein: CASIGAGDPNSAYEQYF.

The chain employs TRBV27 and TRBJ1-5; 7 nucleotides agree with TRBD1. Germline V gene lookup returns CDR1 MNHEY and CDR2 SMNVEV (reference sequence). CDR3 length: 14 residues. V shed 6 bases, J shed 11 bases, and the junction held 13 bases outside the gene matches. CDR3 DNA sequence: TGTGCCAGCAGGCCCCTCGGACAGGCCCTTACCCAGCATTTT. This encodes CASRPLGQALTQHF.

This sequence joins TRBV6-1 and TRBJ1-2, with 8 bases matching TRBD1. CDR1 is MNHNS, CDR2 SASEGT, per germline. V shed 6 bases, J shed 4 bases, and the junction held 10 bases outside the gene matches. CDR3 length: 15 amino acids. Here the CDR3 reads CASSHQTGAPYGYTF. CDR3 DNA sequence: TGTGCCAGCAGCCACCAGACAGGGGCCCCCTATGGCTACACCTTC.

CDR3 sequence (DNA): TGTGCCAGCAGCCCTAGCATCGGGGAGCTGTTTTTT. This gives the protein CASSPSIGELFF. The chain uses TRBV7-9 and TRBJ2-2; weak D call: TRBD2 (5 bases). This CDR3 contains 12 residues. From germline, CDR1 is SEHNR and CDR2 FQNEAQ (reference sequence). V was shortened by 5 bases and J by 7 bases, with 8 bases between the two germline ends.

The rearrangement joins TRBV5-1 to TRBJ2-2; TRBD2 matches 11 bases. J lost 7 bases, V lost 2 bases, and 16 bases had no gene match. Germline V gene data show CDR1 as SGHRS and CDR2 as YFSETQ. This CDR3 spans 19 amino acids. This CDR3 reads CASSLSPFLAGGPGGELFF. The CDR3 DNA reads as TGCGCCAGCAGCTTATCTCCCTTTTTAGCGGGAGGGCCTGGCGGGGAGCTGTTTTTT. The whole variable domain, filled in from reference TRBV5-1 and TRBJ2-2, reads KAGVTQTPRYLIKTRGQQVTLSCSPISGHRSVSWYQQTPGQGLQFLFEYFSETQRNKGNFPGRFSGRQFSNSRSEMNVSTLELGDSALYLCASSLSPFLAGGPGGELFFGEGSRLTVL.

V usage is TRBV7-2 and J usage is TRBJ2-3, with 8 bases matching TRBD2. The germline gives CDR1 SGHTA, CDR2 FQGNSA. The CDR3 extends over 17 amino acids. Trimming removed 2 bases from V and 4 bases from J; junction bases left unmatched: 11. The DNA for the CDR3 is TGTGCCAGCAGCTTATGGCGGGGGGAGGCCGTGGCAGATACGCAGTATTTT. It translates to CASSLWRGEAVADTQYF.

This clone was seen more than once but under ten times. This chain joins TRBV11-2 and TRBJ1-1; D remains unclear. V shed 2 bases and J shed 2 bases, with 6 bases lying between them. The germline V gene encodes CDR1 SGHAT and CDR2 FQNNGV. The CDR3 runs 13 residues. The CDR3 region has the DNA TGTGCCAGCAGCTTACCGAGTAACACTGAAGCTTTCTTT. This gives the protein CASSLPSNTEAFF. Looking up the rest from reference TRBV11-2 and TRBJ1-1 gives the full variable domain: EAGVAQSPRYKIIEKRQSVAFWCNPISGHATLYWYQQILGQGPKLLIQFQNNGVVDDSQLPKDRFSAERLKGVDSTLKIQPAKLEDSAVYLCASSLPSNTEAFFGQGTRLTVV.

The chain couples TRBV7-9 to TRBJ1-5, with unresolved D. Germline CDR1 is SEHNR and CDR2 is FQNEAQ (reference sequence). The V and J ends lost 1 base and 2 bases respectively, with 9 bases between them. The CDR3 consists of 15 residues. The CDR3 DNA is TGTGCCAGCAGCTTAGGAGGGTTCGGCAATCAGCCCCAGCATTTT. Translation gives CASSLGGFGNQPQHF.

V is TRBV29-1 and J is TRBJ1-4, with 8 bases lining up with TRBD1. CDR1 is SQVTM, CDR2 ANQGSEA, per germline. This CDR3 has 12 amino acids. V gave up 7 bases and J gave up 8 bases; unmatched junction bases: 6. The CDR3 nucleotides read TGCAGCGCAACAGGGGGAGACGAAAAACTGTTTTTT. Translation gives CSATGGDEKLFF.

In the case of this clone: Within the sample, other DNA sequences also encode this same CDR3. J is TRBJ2-1 and V is TRBV7-7, with TRBD2 matching 8 bases. Germline assignment: CDR1 SSHAT and CDR2 FNYEAQ (reference sequence). The V and J ends lost 9 bases and 8 bases, in that order; junction bases with no gene match: 18. The CDR3 consists of 16 residues. The CDR3 reads CARTNPPGLALDEQFF. The CDR3, as DNA: TGTGCCAGAACCAATCCTCCCGGACTAGCACTCGATGAGCAGTTCTTC.

The chain joins TRBV11-2 to TRBJ2-5; D gene uncertain. Deletions cut 0 bases from V and 5 bases from J, with 16 bases between. The CDR3 contains 16 residues. Per germline, CDR1 SGHAT and CDR2 FQNNGV. CDR3 amino acids: CASSLEPGRARETQYF. The CDR3 bases are TGTGCCAGCAGCTTAGAACCAGGCCGCGCCAGGGAGACCCAGTACTTC.

The gene calls are TRBV2 and TRBJ2-7, with D hard to call. Germline V gives CDR1 SNHLY, CDR2 FYNNEI. Trimming removed 6 bases from V and 7 bases from J, with 16 bases in between. CDR3 length: 13 residues. The CDR3 reads CASRDTFMAEQYF. CDR3 coding DNA: TGTGCCAGCAGAGACACCTTTATGGCAGAGCAGTACTTC. Full variable domain (remainder filled in from reference TRBV2 and TRBJ2-7): EPEVTQTPSHQVTQMGQEVILRCVPISNHLYFYWYRQILGQKVEFLVSFYNNEISEKSEIFDDQFSVERPDGSNFTLKIRSTKLEDSAMYFCASRDTFMAEQYFGPGTRLTVT.

The chain couples TRBV5-1 to TRBJ2-5; 8 bases agree with TRBD1. V shed 2 bases and J 5 bases; nucleotides not matched to a gene: 14. This CDR3 has 17 residues. Germline V gene sequence: CDR1 SGHRS, CDR2 YFSETQ. In DNA form, the CDR3 reads TGCGCCAGCAGCTTCGTACGCGGCAGGGGGCTTTTGGAGACCCAGTACTTC. Encoded protein: CASSFVRGRGLLETQYF.

This clone was counted between two and nine times. DNA for the CDR3: TGTGCCAGCAGCTCGCCGGGCGGGGCATACACCGGGGAGCTGTTTTTT. It specifies CASSSPGGAYTGELFF. The gene calls are TRBV5-6 and TRBJ2-2, with a weak D call TRBD2 (6 bases). Trimming took off 3 bases at V and 3 bases at J, with 15 bases between the two ends. The CDR3 totals 16 residues. Germline V lookup: CDR1 SGHDT, CDR2 YYEEEE.

Only one count was recorded for this clone. This chain connects TRBV5-1 to TRBJ1-2, with 7 bases identical to TRBD1. There are 13 residues in the CDR3. Germline CDR1 and CDR2: SGHRS and YFSETQ. Trimming cost V 1 base and J 6 bases; bases outside gene matches: 3. The CDR3 nucleotides are TGCGCCAGCAGCTTGAGGGACAGCAATGGCTACACCTTC. Its translation: CASSLRDSNGYTF.

Notes on this clone: At one end, the junction sequence differs from germline, possibly due to a read error. The CDR3 coding sequence is TGTGCCAGCAGTAGCCCGGGACTAGCGGGAGTAGAGACCCGGTACTTC. Protein: CASSSPGLAGVETRYF. The J gene is TRBJ2-5, the V gene TRBV28; 14 bases align to TRBD2. The length of the CDR3 is 16 residues. Germline CDR1 is MDHEN and CDR2 is SYDVKM.